This is a list of T cell receptor beta chains from one sample in a study of T cell responses to AZD1222 COVID-19 vaccine. Assay: immunoSEQ multiplex PCR; the TCRdb copy retains only in-frame clones and omits some. Of about 210,000 clones listed, roughly 94% are singletons. Sequencing used peripheral blood, obtained 28 days after the second dose of the MenACWY control vaccine. These receptors were obtained from an adult who received the MenACWY meningococcal vaccine as a control. Both conserved end residues are part of each CDR3. D genes are given only for firm matches.

V gene	D gene	J gene	CDR3 protein	CDR3 DNA
TRBV7-6	.	TRBJ1-6	CASSITPPQGSSYNSPLHF	TGTGCCAGCAGCATCACCCCTCCACAGGGAAGCTCCTATAATTCACCCCTCCACTTT
TRBV28	TRBD1	TRBJ2-1	CASKYRDRAYNEQFF	TGTGCCAGCAAGTACCGGGACAGGGCCTACAATGAGCAGTTCTTC
TRBV19	.	TRBJ2-7	CASSNTRDGRGEQYF	TGTGCCAGTAGTAACACTCGGGACGGGCGTGGAGAGCAGTACTTC
TRBV5-1	.	TRBJ1-1	CASSLVGGLNTEAFF	TGCGCCAGCAGCTTGGTTGGAGGGCTGAACACTGAAGCTTTCTTT
TRBV4-3	.	TRBJ1-2	CASSQTGLYGYTF	TGCGCCAGCAGCCAAACAGGGCTCTATGGCTACACCTTC
TRBV9	TRBD1	TRBJ2-5	CASSVAAGGFQETQYF	TGTGCCAGCAGCGTAGCGGCAGGGGGTTTCCAAGAGACCCAGTACTTC
TRBV6-4	.	TRBJ1-6	CASSDTGGNSPLHF	TGTGCCAGCAGTGACACAGGTGGCAATTCACCCCTCCACTTT
TRBV5-1	.	TRBJ2-7	CASSLGSSSEQYF	TGCGCCAGCAGCTTGGGTAGTTCGAGCGAGCAGTACTTC
TRBV5-8	.	TRBJ2-1	CASSLEQYNEQFF	TGTGCCAGCAGCTTGGAACAGTACAATGAGCAGTTCTTC
TRBV5-1	TRBD1	TRBJ2-7	CASSQALGQGFFYEQYF	TGCGCCAGCAGTCAGGCCCTCGGACAGGGGTTCTTCTACGAGCAGTACTTC
TRBV28	.	TRBJ1-1	CASSSVASAQLNTEAFF	TGTGCCAGCAGCTCCGTGGCAAGTGCGCAATTGAACACTGAAGCTTTCTTT
TRBV6-1	TRBD2	TRBJ2-7	CASSEAGGLGYEQYF	TGTGCCAGCAGTGAGGCGGGGGGGCTGGGGTACGAGCAGTACTTC